These 21 T cell receptor beta chains were all obtained from the same sample, sequenced in a study of CD8 T cells in Susac syndrome. An input of about 0.45 to 1 ug of RNA was subjected to reverse transcription using random hexamers. MiXCR, applied by TCRdb to the immunoSEQ multiplex PCR reads, yields one record per CDR3 protein. Among under 550,000 distinct CDR3 sequences listed, more than 70% were seen once. Specimen: CD8+ T cells from PBMCs. Receptors originate from a human donor with multiple sclerosis.

This chain joins TRBV20-1 and TRBJ1-2; D uncertain. The V end was cut by 3 bases, the J end by 2 bases, with 13 bases between. The CDR3 spans 14 residues. Germline V gives CDR1 DFQATT, CDR2 SNEGSKA (reference sequence). The CDR3 loop reads CSASDPRENYGYTF. CDR3 nucleotides: TGCAGTGCTAGCGACCCCCGAGAAAACTATGGCTACACCTTC.

This chain links TRBV4-1 with TRBJ1-4; no clear D. Deletions cut 0 bases from V and 1 base from J, with 12 bases between. Per germline, CDR1 MGHRA and CDR2 YSYEKL. This CDR3 is 17 amino acids long. DNA of the CDR3: TGCGCCAGCAGCCAAGAGCCGAACGGGGAAACTAATGAAAAACTGTTTTTT. Translating it yields CASSQEPNGETNEKLFF.

CDR3 in DNA: TGCAGTGCCGTAGATGGACGCCTAGGATGGACTGAAGCTTTCTTT. It yields the protein CSAVDGRLGWTEAFF. The rearrangement joins TRBV20-1 to TRBJ1-1; D remains unclear. The length of the CDR3 is 15 residues. Deletions cut 6 bases from V and 5 bases from J, with 22 bases between. CDR1 and CDR2 (germline): DFQATT, SNEGSKA (reference sequence).

The chain combines TRBV13 with TRBJ2-7, with 8 bases that match TRBD1. CDR1 and CDR2 (germline): PRHDT, FYEKMQ (reference sequence). The CDR3 spans 14 residues. V shed 5 bases, J shed 4 bases, and the junction held 7 bases outside the gene matches. The CDR3 loop is CASSQGQDHYEQYF. As DNA, the CDR3 is TGTGCCAGCAGCCAGGGACAGGACCATTACGAGCAGTACTTC.

This chain joins TRBV18 and TRBJ2-7, with a possible D match to TRBD1 (5 bases). The ends were cut back, 3 bases at V and 4 bases at J, with 25 bases in the middle. The CDR3 is made up of 18 amino acids. Germline assignment: CDR1 KGHSH and CDR2 LQKENI. CDR3 protein: CASSPRRAVPGMVYEQYF. In nucleotides, the CDR3 is TGTGCCAGCTCACCTCGTCGAGCCGTTCCAGGGATGGTGTACGAGCAGTACTTC.

The rearrangement uses TRBV27 and TRBJ1-1, with a weak D call TRBD1 (5 bases). This CDR3 comprises 14 residues. Looked up from germline, CDR1 is MNHEY and CDR2 is SMNVEV (reference sequence). Trimming stripped 7 bases from V and 3 bases from J, with 15 bases between. The CDR3 region has the DNA TGTGCCAGCACTAAGGGGTTGAGGGACACTGAAGCTTTCTTT. Residues: CASTKGLRDTEAFF.

The chain couples TRBV30 to TRBJ2-2, with TRBD2 matching 8 bases. Germline V CDR1 and CDR2: GTSNPN, SVGIG (reference sequence). The CDR3 is 17 amino acids. J was trimmed by 3 bases and V by 1 base; bases with no gene match: 10. The CDR3 DNA reads as TGTGCCTGGAGTGGTTTAAGGCGGGAGGAGGACACCGGGGAGCTGTTTTTT. Translating gives CAWSGLRREEDTGELFF.

V is TRBV7-6 and J is TRBJ2-7; perhaps TRBD1 as D (5 bases). V dropped 5 bases and J dropped 0 bases, with 11 bases sitting between them. Germline V CDR1 and CDR2: SGHVS, FNYEAQ. The CDR3 extends over 14 amino acids. The CDR3 spells CASSIQVSSYEQYF. Here the CDR3 DNA reads TGTGCCAGCAGCATACAGGTGAGCTCCTACGAGCAGTACTTC.

This chain links TRBV3-1 with TRBJ1-1; D unclear. V shed 4 bases and J shed 10 bases, with 13 bases lying between them. CDR3 length equals 12 residues. Germline CDR1 LGHDT, CDR2 YNNKEL (reference sequence). CDR3 sequence reads: CASSPRIGRAFF. Written as DNA, the CDR3 is TGTGCCAGCAGCCCTAGGATAGGTAGAGCTTTCTTT.

This CDR3 reads CAWSREGTSYEQYF. The CDR3 DNA reads TGTGCCTGGAGTAGGGAGGGAACCTCCTACGAGCAGTACTTC. The V and J genes are TRBV30 and TRBJ2-7; 7 nucleotides line up with TRBD2. The V gene end was trimmed by 2 bases and the J gene end by 0 bases; junction bases not matched to a gene: 4. The CDR3 runs 14 residues. Germline assignment: CDR1 GTSNPN and CDR2 SVGIG (reference sequence).

The rearrangement uses TRBV4-1 and TRBJ2-2, with D possibly being TRBD2 (6 bases). This CDR3 comprises 15 residues. With 4 bases removed from V and 2 bases from J, the gap between germline ends came to 11 bases. The germline gives CDR1 MGHRA, CDR2 YSYEKL. For the CDR3, the DNA is TGCGCCAGCAGCCCCTGGGGGGACAACACCGGGGAGCTGTTTTTT. This gives the protein CASSPWGDNTGELFF.

The rearrangement links TRBV28 to TRBJ1-5; D remains ambiguous. CDR1 is MDHEN, CDR2 SYDVKM, per germline. Trimming shortened V by 5 bases and J by 7 bases, and 18 bases separated the two germline ends. There are 15 residues in the CDR3. CDR3 region: CASSKPVPPEQPQHF. The CDR3 bases are TGTGCCAGCAGTAAGCCGGTGCCCCCTGAACAGCCCCAGCATTTT.

V usage is TRBV20-1 and J usage is TRBJ2-3, with 14 positions matching TRBD2. From germline, CDR1 is DFQATT and CDR2 SNEGSKA (reference sequence). Trimming removed 1 base from V and 3 bases from J; junction bases left unmatched: 6. The CDR3 contains 17 residues. This CDR3 is CSARVGLAGALTDTQYF. Written as DNA, the CDR3 is TGCAGTGCTAGAGTGGGACTAGCGGGAGCTTTAACAGATACGCAGTATTTT.

The V gene is TRBV6-2 or TRBV6-3, the J gene TRBJ2-1, with a tentative D call TRBD2 (6 bases). Trimming stripped 5 bases from V and 9 bases from J, with 11 bases between. CDR3 length equals 12 residues. In germline, CDR1 is MNHEY, CDR2 SVGEGT. The CDR3 nucleotides read TGTGCCAGCAGTGTCGGGACTTTTGAGCAGTTCTTC. Its protein is CASSVGTFEQFF.

The DNA of the CDR3 is TGTGCCTGGACCCGGGACATCTCATGGGGGGACTATGGCTACACCTTC. This encodes CAWTRDISWGDYGYTF. The chain recombines TRBV30 with TRBJ1-2, with TRBD1 as a possible D gene (6 bases). CDR1 is GTSNPN and CDR2 is SVGIG in the germline V gene (reference sequence). CDR3 length: 16 residues. V was clipped by 4 bases and J by 3 bases, with 21 bases between them.

The chain combines TRBV27 with TRBJ1-4; no reliable D call. Per the germline V gene, CDR1 is MNHEY and CDR2 is SMNVEV (reference sequence). This CDR3 region has 13 residues. V was pared by 5 bases and J by 0 bases, with 4 bases between. The CDR3 coding sequence is TGTGCCAGCAGTACCACAACTAATGAAAAACTGTTTTTT. This encodes CASSTTTNEKLFF.

V gene TRBV4-1 combines with J gene TRBJ1-4; 10 bases agree with TRBD1. Germline-derived CDR1 and CDR2 are MGHRA and YSYEKL. V lost 0 bases to trimming and J lost 4 bases; unmatched junction nucleotides: 5. This CDR3 contains 17 residues. This chain's CDR3 is CASSQDLGDRGNEKLFF. The CDR3 bases are TGCGCCAGCAGCCAAGATCTAGGGGACAGGGGTAATGAAAAACTGTTTTTT.

The V and J genes are TRBV7-9 and TRBJ1-3, with D maybe TRBD1 (6 bases). Trimming removed 3 bases from V and 0 bases from J, with 12 bases in between. The CDR3 has 16 residues. Germline assignment: CDR1 SEHNR and CDR2 FQNEAQ (reference sequence). The CDR3 coding sequence is TGTGCCAGCAGCTTCTTGGGGACAACCTCTGGAAACACCATATATTTT. Translation gives CASSFLGTTSGNTIYF.

V and J are TRBV2 and TRBJ1-5; 9 bases match TRBD1. The V and J ends lost 4 bases and 7 bases, in that order; junction bases with no gene match: 8. Per germline, CDR1 SNHLY and CDR2 FYNNEI. This CDR3 contains 15 residues. CDR3 residues: CASSGDRDPGQPQHF. The CDR3 DNA reads TGTGCCAGCAGTGGGGACAGGGACCCCGGACAGCCCCAGCATTTT.

The table lists this clonotype with a count of one. The V and J genes are TRBV11-1 and TRBJ2-2; 9 bases align to TRBD1. The V and J ends lost 1 base and 5 bases, in that order; junction bases with no gene match: 17. This CDR3 has 20 amino acids. CDR1 SGHAT and CDR2 FQDESV come from the germline V gene (reference sequence). The CDR3 sequence: CASSLEKGTGIAVWTGELFF. Written as DNA, the CDR3 is TGTGCCAGCAGCTTAGAAAAGGGGACAGGGATTGCGGTATGGACCGGGGAGCTGTTTTTT.

The gene calls are TRBV4-1 and TRBJ2-1, with 7 bases fitting TRBD2. V was pared by 3 bases and J by 7 bases, with 3 bases of the junction left unmatched. Germline values: CDR1 MGHRA, CDR2 YSYEKL. This CDR3 has 13 amino acids. The CDR3 sequence: CASSQPGGNEQFF. CDR3 nucleotides: TGCGCCAGCAGCCAGCCGGGGGGAAATGAGCAGTTCTTC.